The clone carrying this T cell receptor beta chain was found a few times. The antigen remains unidentified. These data belong to a study of T cells in Graves' hyperthyroidism and ophthalmopathy. Germline-derived CDR1 and CDR2 are SGHRS and YFSETQ. V lost 3 bases and J lost 2; bases outside the gene matches: 6. The CDR3 runs 15 residues. Researchers amplified the TCR beta CDR3 regions from RNA transcripts. An initial round of RT-PCR targeting the TCR CDR3 relied on the HTBI primer set. MiXCR, applied by TCRdb to the multiplex PCR reads, yields one record per CDR3 protein. The sample shows some 580,000 distinct CDR3 sequences, approximately 15% of them seen only once. Exclusion of a patient resulted from uncontrolled infection, other autoimmune disease, pregnancy or lactation. Diagnostic assessment was based on clinical symptoms, serum thyroxine and TRAb, thyroid ultrasound and orbital computed tomography.

Whole-study findings and limits: Progression to ophthalmopathy was predicted a median of 6.5 months early. Peripheral blood also featured most of the thyroid clonotypes expanded above 0.001.

This sequence originates from a woman aged 40 to 50 with Graves' ophthalmopathy. Sequencing input: blood. The chain employs TRBV5-1 and TRBJ2-5, with 8 bases lining up with TRBD2. CDR3 in amino acids: CASSYGGGRQETQYF. The CDR3 DNA reads as TGCGCCAGCAGCTACGGCGGGGGGAGGCAAGAGACCCAGTACTTC.